This T cell receptor beta chain is drawn from a study of monozygotic twins with inflammatory bowel disease. Germline CDR1 and CDR2: SNHLY and FYNNEI. The CDR3 covers 15 residues. TCRdb re-called the 5' RACE reads; every CDR3 protein appears as one record, without DNA. This sample contains roughly 120,000 distinct CDR3 sequences. The sequenced sample was blood. This chain links TRBV2 with TRBJ2-3; there is no DNA to check the TCRdb D call of TRBD1. The TCR sequence derives from a human donor with ulcerative colitis or Crohn's disease, or a healthy co-twin of an affected twin (not recorded which). CDR3 sequence: CARPSRAGGTDTQYF.